This TCR beta chain was sequenced in a study of graft-versus-host responses after intestinal transplantation. Study details: Grafts that recipients had were multivisceral, liver-intestinal, or isolated intestinal transplants. The whole recipient group had anti-thymocyte globulin induction followed by tacrolimus and steroids for 2 to 3 years. Overall study findings and caveats: Recipient marrow showed GvH clones, some seen first in ileum or blood. Early post-transplant HvG declines tracked with peak circulating GvH clone levels.

In regard to this clone: Its antigen is still unknown.

V was clipped by 4 bases and J by 3 bases; unmatched bases: 9. The CDR3 spans 15 residues. Germline assignment: CDR1 SGHRS and CDR2 YFSETQ. Data came from immunoSEQ multiplex PCR; TCRdb stores just in-frame clones and leaves some out. The sample has about 31,000 clones; approximately 80% are singletons. The sequence was obtained from a human donor who received an intestinal transplant. The specimen comprised unstimulated CD8+ T cells sorted from spleen or lymph node cells, sampled before intestinal transplant. J is TRBJ2-5 and V is TRBV5-1, with 7 bases aligning to TRBD2. CDR3 nucleotide sequence: TGCGCCAGCAGCGACCCGGGAGGACCGAAAGAGACCCAGTACTTC. This encodes CASSDPGGPKETQYF.